These T cell receptor beta chains were read from a single sample in a study of cytomegalovirus exposure and HLA in healthy donors. TCRdb's copy holds only in-frame clones and misses some; the assay was immunoSEQ multiplex PCR. The table includes some 100,000 clones, more than 80% detected once. Sequenced input: PBMCs. Source of these receptors: a man aged 30 to 39 in good health and CMV-seronegative. CDR3s include the opening cysteine and the closing phenylalanine or tryptophan. The D gene is left open where the match is weak. Clone size, where shown, is once, few, many, or a class for clones that have expanded.

abundance: NA; d_gene: TRBD1; j_gene: TRBJ1-2; v_gene: TRBV28; CDR3aa: CASSLQGRGYTF; CDR3nt: TGTGCCAGCAGCCTACAGGGGAGGGGCTACACCTTC
abundance: NA; d_gene: TRBD1; j_gene: TRBJ1-4; v_gene: TRBV18; CDR3aa: CASSPPGGLVNEKLFF; CDR3nt: TGTGCCAGCTCACCACCAGGGGGCTTAGTGAATGAAAAACTGTTTTTT
abundance: NA; d_gene: TRBD2; j_gene: TRBJ2-1; v_gene: TRBV7-8; CDR3aa: CASRGREGPYNEQFF; CDR3nt: TGTGCCAGCAGGGGACGGGAGGGCCCTTACAATGAGCAGTTCTTC
abundance: NA; d_gene: TRBD1; j_gene: TRBJ2-7; v_gene: TRBV2; CDR3aa: CASSDPGQGAGYEQYF; CDR3nt: TGTGCCAGCAGTGATCCCGGACAGGGGGCAGGTTACGAGCAGTACTTC
abundance: NA; d_gene: TRBD2; j_gene: TRBJ2-5; v_gene: TRBV2; CDR3aa: CASSASGGQETQYF; CDR3nt: TGTGCCAGCAGTGCCAGCGGGGGCCAAGAGACCCAGTACTTC
abundance: NA; d_gene: TRBD1; j_gene: TRBJ2-7; v_gene: TRBV7-8; CDR3aa: CASTRGGTGGGEQYF; CDR3nt: TGTGCCAGCACCCGAGGGGGGACAGGGGGTGGCGAGCAGTACTTC
abundance: NA; d_gene: TRBD2; j_gene: TRBJ2-1; v_gene: TRBV7-9; CDR3aa: CASSFGLAGRDEQFF; CDR3nt: TGTGCCAGCAGCTTCGGACTAGCGGGTCGCGATGAGCAGTTCTTC
abundance: NA; d_gene: NA; j_gene: TRBJ1-1; v_gene: TRBV18; CDR3aa: CASSLQGPSNEAFF; CDR3nt: TGTGCCAGCTCTCTACAGGGCCCTTCGAATGAAGCTTTCTTT
abundance: NA; d_gene: NA; j_gene: TRBJ1-4; v_gene: TRBV18; CDR3aa: CASSPRQASNNEKLFF; CDR3nt: TGTGCCAGCTCACCACGTCAGGCATCTAATAATGAAAAACTGTTTTTT
abundance: NA; d_gene: NA; j_gene: TRBJ1-5; v_gene: TRBV28; CDR3aa: CASSSPTRDNQPQHF; CDR3nt: TGTGCCAGCAGTTCCCCAACGAGGGACAATCAGCCCCAGCATTTT
abundance: NA; d_gene: NA; j_gene: TRBJ1-1; v_gene: TRBV27; CDR3aa: CASSTSREATEAFF; CDR3nt: TGTGCCAGCAGTACATCCCGGGAAGCCACTGAAGCTTTCTTT
abundance: NA; d_gene: NA; j_gene: TRBJ2-3; v_gene: TRBV10-3; CDR3aa: CAISQTRTAGVDTQYF; CDR3nt: TGTGCCATCAGCCAAACCCGGACGGCGGGTGTAGATACGCAGTATTTT
abundance: NA; d_gene: TRBD1; j_gene: TRBJ1-2; v_gene: TRBV11-2; CDR3aa: CASSLRDRPSVLSGYTF; CDR3nt: TGTGCCAGCAGCCTCCGGGACAGGCCTTCGGTTCTGTCTGGCTACACCTTC
abundance: NA; d_gene: NA; j_gene: TRBJ2-7; v_gene: TRBV27; CDR3aa: CASSSSGVSYEQYF; CDR3nt: TGTGCCAGCAGTTCATCCGGGGTCTCCTACGAGCAGTACTTC
abundance: once; d_gene: NA; j_gene: TRBJ1-4; v_gene: TRBV4-2; CDR3aa: CASSQERGGSEKLFF; CDR3nt: TGTGCCAGCAGCCAAGAAAGGGGAGGGAGCGAAAAACTGTTTTTT
abundance: once; d_gene: TRBD2; j_gene: TRBJ2-7; v_gene: TRBV5-6; CDR3aa: CASSLASRLAGVYEQYF; CDR3nt: TGTGCCAGCAGCTTGGCTTCGCGACTAGCGGGAGTTTACGAGCAGTACTTC
abundance: once; d_gene: TRBD1; j_gene: TRBJ1-2; v_gene: TRBV10-3; CDR3aa: CAISPPTGLTSSYTF; CDR3nt: TGTGCCATCAGTCCTCCGACAGGGCTCACGTCAAGCTACACCTTC
abundance: NA; d_gene: NA; j_gene: TRBJ2-1; v_gene: TRBV5-1; CDR3aa: CASSLAAEGLNEQFF; CDR3nt: TGCGCCAGCAGCTTGGCCGCGGAGGGGCTCAATGAGCAGTTCTTC
abundance: NA; d_gene: TRBD2; j_gene: TRBJ2-5; v_gene: TRBV5-1; CDR3aa: CASRSGLAERSETQYF; CDR3nt: TGCGCCAGCAGGTCAGGACTAGCAGAAAGGTCAGAGACCCAGTACTTC
abundance: few; d_gene: NA; j_gene: TRBJ1-1; v_gene: TRBV4-2; CDR3aa: CASSQERGSEAFF; CDR3nt: TGTGCCAGCAGCCAAGAGCGGGGGTCTGAAGCTTTCTTT
abundance: few; d_gene: TRBD2; j_gene: TRBJ2-3; v_gene: TRBV5-6; CDR3aa: CASSRNGGAGDTQYF; CDR3nt: TGTGCCAGCAGCCGTAACGGGGGGGCGGGGGATACGCAGTATTTT
abundance: once; d_gene: TRBD1; j_gene: TRBJ2-3; v_gene: TRBV28; CDR3aa: CASSFKGAGSDTQYF; CDR3nt: TGTGCCAGCAGTTTCAAGGGGGCAGGTTCAGATACGCAGTATTTT
abundance: NA; d_gene: TRBD2; j_gene: TRBJ2-1; v_gene: TRBV5-4; CDR3aa: CASSGKAGAHGSYNEQFF; CDR3nt: TGTGCCAGCAGCGGGAAAGCGGGGGCGCACGGCTCCTACAATGAGCAGTTCTTC
abundance: NA; d_gene: TRBD1; j_gene: TRBJ2-5; v_gene: TRBV5-1; CDR3aa: CASSRTGDETQYF; CDR3nt: TGCGCCAGCAGCCGGACAGGGGACGAGACCCAGTACTTC
abundance: NA; d_gene: NA; j_gene: TRBJ2-7; v_gene: TRBV9; CDR3aa: CASSVSGAGEQYF; CDR3nt: TGTGCCAGCAGCGTGAGTGGAGCCGGCGAGCAGTACTTC
abundance: few; d_gene: NA; j_gene: TRBJ2-1; v_gene: TRBV6-1; CDR3aa: CASSTGSSYNEQFF; CDR3nt: TGTGCCAGCAGCACCGGGAGCTCCTACAATGAGCAGTTCTTC
abundance: NA; d_gene: NA; j_gene: TRBJ2-7; v_gene: TRBV5-4; CDR3aa: CASMGATYEQYF; CDR3nt: TGTGCCAGCATGGGGGCTACCTACGAGCAGTACTTC
abundance: NA; d_gene: NA; j_gene: TRBJ2-1; v_gene: TRBV9; CDR3aa: CASRVSDGTYNEQFF; CDR3nt: TGTGCCAGCAGGGTATCGGACGGGACCTACAATGAGCAGTTCTTC
abundance: NA; d_gene: TRBD2; j_gene: TRBJ2-3; v_gene: TRBV5-1; CDR3aa: CASSAGTSGGVTDTQYF; CDR3nt: TGCGCCAGCAGCGCAGGGACTAGCGGGGGGGTCACAGATACGCAGTATTTT
abundance: NA; d_gene: TRBD1; j_gene: TRBJ1-4; v_gene: TRBV4-3; CDR3aa: CASSPSGGNREKLFF; CDR3nt: TGCGCCAGCAGCCCCTCAGGGGGGAATAGGGAAAAACTGTTTTTT
abundance: NA; d_gene: NA; j_gene: TRBJ2-2; v_gene: TRBV27; CDR3aa: CASSGTGGTGELFF; CDR3nt: TGTGCCAGCAGCGGAACAGGTGGCACCGGGGAGCTGTTTTTT
abundance: NA; d_gene: TRBD1; j_gene: TRBJ2-1; v_gene: TRBV6-1; CDR3aa: CASTLDRGPYNEQFF; CDR3nt: TGTGCCAGCACCCTCGACAGGGGCCCCTACAATGAGCAGTTCTTC
abundance: NA; d_gene: TRBD2; j_gene: TRBJ2-1; v_gene: TRBV7-8; CDR3aa: CASSLSSLAGLSYNEQFF; CDR3nt: TGTGCCAGCAGCTTAAGTTCGCTAGCGGGGTTATCCTACAATGAGCAGTTCTTC
abundance: NA; d_gene: TRBD2; j_gene: TRBJ2-1; v_gene: TRBV28; CDR3aa: CATRPYMAGLAKNEQFF; CDR3nt: TGTGCCACCCGACCCTACATGGCAGGACTAGCGAAAAATGAGCAGTTCTTC
abundance: NA; d_gene: NA; j_gene: TRBJ1-2; v_gene: TRBV19; CDR3aa: CASRSRESDDGYTF; CDR3nt: TGTGCCAGTAGATCTCGGGAGTCCGACGATGGCTACACCTTC
abundance: NA; d_gene: NA; j_gene: TRBJ1-5; v_gene: TRBV6-1; CDR3aa: CASSEAGVWRQPQHF; CDR3nt: TGTGCCAGCAGTGAAGCAGGGGTGTGGCGGCAGCCCCAGCATTTT
abundance: NA; d_gene: TRBD1; j_gene: TRBJ2-2; v_gene: TRBV5-6; CDR3aa: CASSSGTGAGELFF; CDR3nt: TGTGCCAGCAGCTCCGGGACAGGGGCCGGGGAGCTGTTTTTT
abundance: NA; d_gene: NA; j_gene: TRBJ2-5; v_gene: TRBV2; CDR3aa: CASSSTQQETQYF; CDR3nt: TGTGCCAGCAGTTCTACCCAACAAGAGACCCAGTACTTC
abundance: NA; d_gene: TRBD2; j_gene: TRBJ2-3; v_gene: TRBV7-2; CDR3aa: CASSLFPRGGGTDTQYF; CDR3nt: TGTGCCAGCAGCTTATTTCCGCGGGGGGGAGGAACAGATACGCAGTATTTT
abundance: NA; d_gene: NA; j_gene: TRBJ1-1; v_gene: TRBV5-5; CDR3aa: CASSLGWPEAFF; CDR3nt: TGTGCCAGCAGCTTGGGTTGGCCTGAAGCTTTCTTT
abundance: NA; d_gene: NA; j_gene: TRBJ2-6; v_gene: TRBV27; CDR3aa: CASSLFQGQHGGANVLTF; CDR3nt: TGTGCCAGCAGTCTGTTCCAGGGGCAGCACGGTGGGGCCAACGTCCTGACTTTC
abundance: NA; d_gene: TRBD2; j_gene: TRBJ2-1; v_gene: TRBV5-4; CDR3aa: CASMGSEAGVRSYNEQFF; CDR3nt: TGTGCCAGCATGGGTTCGGAAGCGGGAGTTCGCTCCTACAATGAGCAGTTCTTC
abundance: NA; d_gene: NA; j_gene: TRBJ2-1; v_gene: TRBV28; CDR3aa: CASSPAGEVDNEQFF; CDR3nt: TGTGCCAGCAGCCCCGCCGGGGAAGTAGACAATGAGCAGTTCTTC
abundance: NA; d_gene: TRBD2; j_gene: TRBJ2-1; v_gene: TRBV2; CDR3aa: CASSGLAGGFNEQFF; CDR3nt: TGTGCCAGCAGTGGACTAGCGGGGGGATTCAATGAGCAGTTCTTC
abundance: NA; d_gene: NA; j_gene: TRBJ2-1; v_gene: TRBV27; CDR3aa: CASSKRAESSYNEQFF; CDR3nt: TGTGCCAGCAGCAAGCGCGCGGAGAGCTCCTACAATGAGCAGTTCTTC
abundance: NA; d_gene: TRBD2; j_gene: TRBJ2-7; v_gene: TRBV4-2; CDR3aa: CASSQAHSGSYEQYF; CDR3nt: TGTGCCAGCAGCCAAGCCCACAGCGGGAGTTACGAGCAGTACTTC
abundance: NA; d_gene: TRBD1; j_gene: TRBJ1-1; v_gene: TRBV4-2; CDR3aa: CASSQAGTGSEAFF; CDR3nt: TGTGCCAGCAGCCAAGCCGGGACAGGGTCTGAAGCTTTCTTT
abundance: NA; d_gene: TRBD1; j_gene: TRBJ1-2; v_gene: TRBV4-3; CDR3aa: CASSRDRANYGYTF; CDR3nt: TGCGCCAGCAGCCGTGACAGGGCGAACTATGGCTACACCTTC
abundance: NA; d_gene: NA; j_gene: TRBJ1-5; v_gene: TRBV19; CDR3aa: CASTQGNQPQHF; CDR3nt: TGTGCCAGTACCCAGGGCAATCAGCCCCAGCATTTT
abundance: NA; d_gene: NA; j_gene: TRBJ1-2; v_gene: TRBV2; CDR3aa: CASSEDRTTNYGYTF; CDR3nt: TGTGCCAGCAGTGAAGATAGGACAACTAACTATGGCTACACCTTC
abundance: NA; d_gene: TRBD1; j_gene: TRBJ1-5; v_gene: TRBV10-3; CDR3aa: CAIKAGDSQPQHF; CDR3nt: TGTGCCATCAAAGCAGGGGACAGTCAGCCCCAGCATTTT
abundance: NA; d_gene: NA; j_gene: TRBJ2-1; v_gene: TRBV11-3; CDR3aa: CASSPSWGGAYNEQFF; CDR3nt: TGTGCCAGCAGCCCCAGTTGGGGGGGCGCCTACAATGAGCAGTTCTTC
abundance: NA; d_gene: NA; j_gene: TRBJ2-7; v_gene: TRBV5-1; CDR3aa: CASSLDNTYEQYF; CDR3nt: TGCGCCAGCAGCCTGGACAACACCTACGAGCAGTACTTC